The clone carrying this T cell receptor (beta chain) was counted at least ten times. This sample is drawn from a study of T cells in Graves' hyperthyroidism and ophthalmopathy. Amplification of TCR beta CDR3 regions used RNA as the template. A first-round RT-PCR of the TCR CDR3 used the HTBI primer set. TCRdb analysed the multiplex PCR reads with MiXCR anew, one entry per CDR3 protein. The table includes about 500,000 distinct CDR3 sequences, roughly a sixth detected once. J was trimmed by 2 bases and V by 8 bases; bases with no gene match: 8. CDR3 length equals 15 residues. Germline loops: CDR1 MNHNS, CDR2 SASEGT.

This chain joins TRBV6-1 and TRBJ2-5; TRBD2 matches 10 bases. Sequencing was carried out using blood. The receptor was derived from a woman younger than 35 with Graves' hyperthyroidism. CDR3 region: CASGGTGLAQETQYF. DNA of the CDR3: TGTGCCAGCGGTGGGACGGGACTAGCGCAAGAGACCCAGTACTTC.